These 26 T cell receptor beta chains came from one sample sequenced in a study of blood T cell repertoires in COVID-19. Generated by immunoSEQ multiplex PCR, the TCRdb table keeps only in-frame clones and is missing some. Of around 310,000 clones listed, around nine tenths are singletons. The sequencing sample was made of PBMCs or T cells enriched from blood (not recorded which). The receptor source for this set is a woman aged 25 to 39 who had recovered from COVID-19.

The chain carries TRBV7-8 and TRBJ1-2; 8 nucleotides align to TRBD1. Trimming at V came to 5 bases and at J to 7 bases, leaving 6 bases not matched to a gene. This CDR3 contains 13 residues. Germline V gene lookup returns CDR1 SGHVS and CDR2 FQNEAQ. As DNA, the CDR3 is TGTGCCAGCAGCCCCGACAGGGGACGTGGCTACACCTTC. It encodes CASSPDRGRGYTF.

This clone was found a few times. This sequence joins TRBV5-4 and TRBJ1-1; 7 bases align to TRBD1. The CDR3 runs 15 residues. Looked up from germline, CDR1 is SGHNT and CDR2 is YYREEE (reference sequence). The V segment lost 4 bases and the J segment 1 base; nucleotides outside the gene matches: 7. CDR3 amino acids: CASSTGTDKNTEAFF. CDR3 in DNA: TGTGCCAGCAGCACGGGGACAGACAAGAACACTGAAGCTTTCTTT.

This clone was picked up a small number of times. This chain connects TRBV19 to TRBJ1-5; possibly TRBD1 for D (5 bases). The V end was cut by 5 bases, the J end by 6 bases, with 20 bases between. This CDR3 spans 16 amino acids. The germline CDR1 and CDR2 sequences are LNHDA and SQIVND (reference sequence). CDR3 DNA: TGTGCCAGTAGTTTGACCCATGGCCCGGGGGTTCAGCCCCAGCATTTT. Translating it yields CASSLTHGPGVQPQHF. The complete variable domain, with remaining parts taken from reference TRBV19 and TRBJ1-5, reads DGGITQSPKYLFRKEGQNVTLSCEQNLNHDAMYWYRQDPGQGLRLIYYSQIVNDFQKGDIAEGYSVSREKKESFPLTVTSAQKNPTAFYLCASSLTHGPGVQPQHFGDGTRLSIL.

The CDR3, as DNA: TGTGCCAGTAGTGCTGGACAGGGAGTGGGAGAGACCCAGTACTTC. Translating it yields CASSAGQGVGETQYF. The V call is TRBV19, the J call TRBJ2-5, with 8 bases fitting TRBD1. The CDR3 has 15 residues. V lost 5 bases and J lost 4; bases outside the gene matches: 9. Germline V gives CDR1 LNHDA, CDR2 SQIVND (reference sequence). Combining the CDR3 with reference TRBV19 and TRBJ2-5 gives the whole variable domain DGGITQSPKYLFRKEGQNVTLSCEQNLNHDAMYWYRQDPGQGLRLIYYSQIVNDFQKGDIAEGYSVSREKKESFPLTVTSAQKNPTAFYLCASSAGQGVGETQYFGPGTRLLVL.

The chain recombines TRBV19 with TRBJ2-1, with D perhaps TRBD2 (5 bases). There are 14 residues in the CDR3. CDR1 is LNHDA, CDR2 SQIVND, per germline (reference sequence). The V gene lost 7 bases and the J gene lost 4 bases, with 14 bases spanning the gap. In DNA form, the CDR3 reads TGTGCCAGTAATTTTGGCGGGCTTTACAATGAGCAGTTCTTC. Translating it yields CASNFGGLYNEQFF.

The chain links TRBV29-1 to TRBJ2-1; 10 nucleotides match TRBD2. Trimming cost V 6 bases and J 7 bases; bases outside gene matches: 18. The CDR3 length is 17 residues. Germline CDR1 SQVTM, CDR2 ANQGSEA. CDR3 sequence reads: CSVGTLSGRPPLNEQFF. CDR3 bases: TGCAGCGTCGGGACCCTTAGCGGGAGGCCCCCCCTAAATGAGCAGTTCTTC.

The rearrangement uses TRBV30 and TRBJ1-5; D not resolved. The germline CDR1 and CDR2 sequences are GTSNPN and SVGIG (reference sequence). V was shortened by 1 base and J by 3 bases, with 10 bases between the two germline ends. This CDR3 is 14 amino acids long. CDR3 sequence reads: CAWSEGASNQPQHF. The CDR3 DNA is TGTGCCTGGAGTGAGGGAGCGTCCAATCAGCCCCAGCATTTT.

This clone was observed once. The chain carries TRBV4-3 and TRBJ2-5; TRBD2 matches at 10 bases. CDR3 length: 18 residues. CDR1 is LGHNA, CDR2 YSLEER, per germline. The trim removed 3 bases at V and 3 bases at J, leaving 13 bases unmatched. The CDR3 region is CASSHSGEAGGYEETQYF. The CDR3 region has the DNA TGCGCCAGCAGCCACAGTGGGGAAGCGGGAGGGTATGAAGAGACCCAGTACTTC.

J is TRBJ2-1 and V is TRBV7-9; 8 bases fit TRBD1. CDR1 and CDR2 from the germline V gene are SEHNR and FQNEAQ (reference sequence). CDR3 size: 18 residues. Unmatched junction bases numbered 16, after V lost 5 bases and J lost 4 bases. The CDR3 region is CASSRPVTGQGWYNEQFF. The CDR3 DNA reads as TGTGCCAGCAGCCGCCCGGTTACAGGACAGGGATGGTACAATGAGCAGTTCTTC.

This chain links TRBV19 with TRBJ2-1; 16 bases are shared with TRBD2. Germline values: CDR1 LNHDA, CDR2 SQIVND (reference sequence). CDR3 length: 18 residues. V lost 5 bases and J lost 4; bases outside the gene matches: 8. The DNA of the CDR3 is TGTGCCAGTAGTCCGGGACTAGCGGGAGGGCCGGATTACAATGAGCAGTTCTTC. Translated, it gives CASSPGLAGGPDYNEQFF.

This clone was observed a few times. The genes are TRBV4-1 and TRBJ2-6; 8 bases are a match to TRBD1. Per germline, CDR1 MGHRA and CDR2 YSYEKL. J lost 0 bases, V lost 6 bases, and 7 bases had no gene match. The CDR3 spans 17 residues. CDR3 nucleotides: TGCGCCAGCAGACCGGGACAGGATATCTCTGGGGCCAACGTCCTGACTTTC. Translation gives CASRPGQDISGANVLTF.

The chain is built from TRBV4-1 and TRBJ2-1; possibly TRBD2 for D (5 bases). CDR1 and CDR2 from the germline V gene are MGHRA and YSYEKL. V lost 0 bases, J lost 4 bases, and 16 bases lay in between. CDR3 length: 17 amino acids. Here the CDR3 reads CASSQEDLSGPYNEQFF. The CDR3 nucleotides read TGCGCCAGCAGCCAAGAAGATCTGAGCGGCCCATACAATGAGCAGTTCTTC.

This chain uses TRBV5-4 with TRBJ2-1, with D unresolved. The CDR3 sequence is 15 residues long. The germline gives CDR1 SGHNT, CDR2 YYREEE (reference sequence). The V end was cut by 0 bases, the J end by 3 bases, with 10 bases between. This CDR3 reads CASSLGGVGYNEQFF. The CDR3 nucleotides read TGTGCCAGCAGCTTGGGAGGAGTAGGCTACAATGAGCAGTTCTTC. The full variable domain, completed using reference TRBV5-4 and TRBJ2-1, is ETGVTQSPTHLIKTRGQQVTLRCSSQSGHNTVSWYQQALGQGPQFIFQYYREEENGRGNFPPRFSGLQFPNYSSELNVNALELDDSALYLCASSLGGVGYNEQFFGPGTRLTVL.

The chain is built from TRBV7-2 and TRBJ2-2; TRBD1 agrees at 9 bases. This CDR3 is 15 amino acids long. Germline lookup yields CDR1 SGHTA and CDR2 FQGNSA. Trimming cost V 5 bases and J 5 bases; bases outside gene matches: 6. The CDR3, as DNA: TGTGCCAGCAGCCTGCGACAGGGGGGAACCGGGGAGCTGTTTTTT. It codes for CASSLRQGGTGELFF.

This clone was counted only a few times. This CDR3 is CASSEAAPWEQYF. The DNA of the CDR3 is TGTGCCAGCAGTGAAGCGGCCCCCTGGGAGCAGTACTTC. The chain is built from TRBV6-1 and TRBJ2-7; the D is unclear. The V end was cut by 0 bases, the J end by 7 bases, with 10 bases between. The CDR3 length is 13 residues. Germline CDR1 and CDR2: MNHNS and SASEGT.

The chain carries TRBV10-3 and TRBJ2-1, with 12 bases fitting TRBD2. Per the germline V gene, CDR1 is ENHRY and CDR2 is SYGVKD. With 6 bases clipped from V and 9 bases from J, the junction kept 15 bases outside the gene matches. CDR3 length: 17 amino acids. In nucleotides, the CDR3 is TGTGCCATCAGGACCAACACCGGGACTAGCGGGCCCCGTGAGCAGTTCTTC. Translated: CAIRTNTGTSGPREQFF.

The CDR3 here is CASGGGTVSGYTF. In nucleotides, the CDR3 is TGCGCCAGCGGCGGCGGGACAGTAAGCGGCTACACCTTC. The chain recombines TRBV23-1 with TRBJ1-2; 7 nucleotides line up with TRBD1. Being an ORF, TRBV23-1 has a function that is uncertain. V lost 8 bases and J lost 8; bases outside the gene matches: 11. The CDR3 is 13 residues long.

The rearrangement links TRBV7-9 to TRBJ2-3; 7 bases agree with TRBD2. Looked up from germline, CDR1 is SEHNR and CDR2 is FQNEAQ (reference sequence). CDR3 length equals 19 residues. Trimming at V came to 1 base and at J to 5 bases, leaving 18 bases not matched to a gene. This CDR3 is CASSLEWGNAGTGGDTQYF. Here the CDR3 DNA reads TGTGCCAGCAGCTTAGAATGGGGTAACGCGGGGACGGGGGGAGATACGCAGTATTTT. Combining the CDR3 with reference TRBV7-9 and TRBJ2-3 gives the whole variable domain DTGVSQNPRHKITKRGQNVTFRCDPISEHNRLYWYRQTLGQGPEFLTYFQNEAQLEKSRLLSDRFSAERPKGSFSTLEIQRTEQGDSAMYLCASSLEWGNAGTGGDTQYFGPGTRLTVL.

This clone was seen a single time. The chain is built from TRBV12-3 or TRBV12-4 and TRBJ2-2; D is ambiguous. The CDR3 consists of 13 residues. V was pared by 5 bases and J by 4 bases, with 8 bases between. The CDR3: CASSPSSTGELFF. The CDR3 nucleotides are TGTGCCAGCAGTCCTTCCAGCACCGGGGAGCTGTTTTTT.

This clone was found once. The CDR3 bases are TGCAGTGCTAGTGGCGGGACTGACTATGGCTACACCTTC. Its translation is CSASGGTDYGYTF. J is TRBJ1-2 and V is TRBV20-1, with D maybe TRBD1 (5 bases). V gave up 3 bases and J gave up 3 bases, with 11 bases separating them. This CDR3 is 13 amino acids long. The V gene's germline CDR1 is DFQATT and CDR2 SNEGSKA (reference sequence).

This clone was seen a handful of times. The chain couples TRBV6-6 to TRBJ1-2, with TRBD1 matching over 7 bases. Per germline, CDR1 MNHNY and CDR2 SVGAGI (reference sequence). J was trimmed by 2 bases and V by 7 bases; bases with no gene match: 13. CDR3 length: 16 residues. The CDR3 reads CASNKWGQHINYGYTF. The CDR3 DNA reads as TGTGCCAGCAATAAATGGGGACAGCACATAAACTATGGCTACACCTTC.

The rearrangement links TRBV7-9 to TRBJ2-7; 15 nucleotides agree with TRBD2. The CDR3 consists of 18 residues. Germline CDR1 reads SEHNR; CDR2 reads FQNEAQ (reference sequence). V trimming: 3 bases; J trimming: 3 bases; junction bases outside the gene matches: 9. This CDR3 is CASSFYRTSGRASYEQYF. CDR3 coding DNA: TGTGCCAGCAGCTTTTATAGGACTAGCGGGAGGGCCAGCTACGAGCAGTACTTC.

The chain carries TRBV27 and TRBJ1-5; D is possibly TRBD1 (5 bases). This CDR3 is 14 amino acids long. Per the germline V gene, CDR1 is MNHEY and CDR2 is SMNVEV (reference sequence). Trimming removed 3 bases from V and 2 bases from J, with 8 bases in between. DNA of the CDR3: TGTGCCAGCAGTTTGGCAGGGCGCAATCAGCCCCAGCATTTT. Its translation: CASSLAGRNQPQHF.

V is TRBV5-4 and J is TRBJ2-7; the match to TRBD1 covers 7 bases. The ends lost 0 bases at V and 5 bases at J; junction bases unmatched: 5. Per the germline V gene, CDR1 is SGHNT and CDR2 is YYREEE (reference sequence). The CDR3 totals 14 residues. CDR3: CASSLAGTDNEQYF. The CDR3 DNA follows: TGTGCCAGCAGCTTGGCCGGGACAGACAACGAGCAGTACTTC.

The chain carries TRBV6-5 and TRBJ1-1; 7 bases fit TRBD1. The germline V gene encodes CDR1 MNHEY and CDR2 SVGAGI. This CDR3 contains 15 residues. V dropped 7 bases and J dropped 2; count of bases not matched to a gene: 10. The CDR3 protein is CASTTDRVSNTEAFF. The CDR3 DNA is TGTGCCAGCACCACCGACAGGGTGTCAAACACTGAAGCTTTCTTT.

The chain couples TRBV9 to TRBJ2-1; 8 bases match TRBD2. The J segment lost 1 base and the V segment lost 3 bases, leaving 18 bases of the junction unmatched. CDR1 and CDR2 from the germline V gene are SGDLS and YYNGEE. This CDR3 contains 20 residues. The CDR3 nucleotides read TGTGCCAGCAGCGCCCCGGGGGGGAGCGGGAGAAGTCGGTCCTACAATGAGCAGTTCTTC. Protein: CASSAPGGSGRSRSYNEQFF.